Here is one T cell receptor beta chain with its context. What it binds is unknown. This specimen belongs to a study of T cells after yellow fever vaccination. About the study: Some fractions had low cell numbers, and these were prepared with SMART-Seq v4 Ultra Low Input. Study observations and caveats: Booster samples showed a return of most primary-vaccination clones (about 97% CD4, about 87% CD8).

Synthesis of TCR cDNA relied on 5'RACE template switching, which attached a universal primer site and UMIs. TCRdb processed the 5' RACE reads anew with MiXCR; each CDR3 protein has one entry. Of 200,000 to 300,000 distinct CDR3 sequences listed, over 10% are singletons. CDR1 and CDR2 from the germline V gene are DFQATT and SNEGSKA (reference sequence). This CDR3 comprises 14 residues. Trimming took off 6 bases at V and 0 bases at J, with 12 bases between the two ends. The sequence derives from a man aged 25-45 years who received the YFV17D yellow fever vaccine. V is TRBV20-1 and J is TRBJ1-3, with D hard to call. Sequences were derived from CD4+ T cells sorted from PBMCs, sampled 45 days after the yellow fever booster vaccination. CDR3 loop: CSAANPVSGNTIYF. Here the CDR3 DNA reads TGCAGTGCCGCGAACCCAGTCTCTGGAAACACCATATATTTT.